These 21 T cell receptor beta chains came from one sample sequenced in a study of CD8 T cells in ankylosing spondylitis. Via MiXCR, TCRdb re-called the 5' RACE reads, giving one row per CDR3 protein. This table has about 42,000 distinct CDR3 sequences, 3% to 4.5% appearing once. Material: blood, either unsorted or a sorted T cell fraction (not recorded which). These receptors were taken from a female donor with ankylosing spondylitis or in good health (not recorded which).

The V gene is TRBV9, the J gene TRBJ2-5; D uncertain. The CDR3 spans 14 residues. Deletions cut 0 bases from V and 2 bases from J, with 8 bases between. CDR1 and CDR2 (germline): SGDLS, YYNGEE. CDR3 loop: CASSVAPRQETQYF. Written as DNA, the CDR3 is TGTGCCAGCAGCGTAGCGCCTCGGCAAGAGACCCAGTACTTC. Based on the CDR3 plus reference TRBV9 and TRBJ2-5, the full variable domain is DSGVTQTPKHLITATGQRVTLRCSPRSGDLSVYWYQQSLDQGLQFLIQYYNGEERAKGNILERFSAQQFPDLHSELNLSSLELGDSALYFCASSVAPRQETQYFGPGTRLLVL.

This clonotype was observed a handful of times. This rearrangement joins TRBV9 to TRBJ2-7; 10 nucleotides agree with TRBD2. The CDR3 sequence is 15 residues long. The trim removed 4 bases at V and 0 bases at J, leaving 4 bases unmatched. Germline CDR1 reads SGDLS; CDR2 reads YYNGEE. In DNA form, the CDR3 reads TGTGCCAGCAGCACCTTAGCGGGGGGCTCCTACGAGCAGTACTTC. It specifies CASSTLAGGSYEQYF.

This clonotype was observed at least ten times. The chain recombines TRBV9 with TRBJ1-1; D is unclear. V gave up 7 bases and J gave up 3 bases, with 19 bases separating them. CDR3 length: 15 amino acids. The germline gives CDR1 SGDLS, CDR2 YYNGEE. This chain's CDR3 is CASAVGLMADTEAFF. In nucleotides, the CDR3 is TGTGCCAGCGCGGTGGGGTTGATGGCGGACACTGAAGCTTTCTTT. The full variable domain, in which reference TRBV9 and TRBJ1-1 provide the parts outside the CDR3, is DSGVTQTPKHLITATGQRVTLRCSPRSGDLSVYWYQQSLDQGLQFLIQYYNGEERAKGNILERFSAQQFPDLHSELNLSSLELGDSALYFCASAVGLMADTEAFFGQGTRLTVV.

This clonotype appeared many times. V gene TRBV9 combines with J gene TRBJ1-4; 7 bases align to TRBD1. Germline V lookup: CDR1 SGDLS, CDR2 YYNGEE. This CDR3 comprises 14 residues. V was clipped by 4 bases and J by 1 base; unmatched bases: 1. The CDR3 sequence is CASSNRGTNEKLFF. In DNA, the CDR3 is TGTGCCAGCAGCAACAGGGGAACTAATGAAAAACTGTTTTTT.

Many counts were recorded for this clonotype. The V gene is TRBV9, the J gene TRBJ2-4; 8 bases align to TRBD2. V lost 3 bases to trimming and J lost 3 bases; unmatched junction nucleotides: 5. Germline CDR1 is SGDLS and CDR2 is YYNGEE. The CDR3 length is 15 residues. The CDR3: CASSAGGPSKNIQYF. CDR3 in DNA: TGTGCCAGCAGCGCGGGGGGGCCAAGCAAAAACATTCAGTACTTC.

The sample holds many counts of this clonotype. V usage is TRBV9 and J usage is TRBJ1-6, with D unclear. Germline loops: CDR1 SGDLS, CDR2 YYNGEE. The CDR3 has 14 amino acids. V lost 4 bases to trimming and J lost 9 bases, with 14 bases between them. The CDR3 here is CASSPPSAGSPLHF. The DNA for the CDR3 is TGTGCCAGCAGCCCACCGTCTGCTGGTTCACCCCTCCACTTT.

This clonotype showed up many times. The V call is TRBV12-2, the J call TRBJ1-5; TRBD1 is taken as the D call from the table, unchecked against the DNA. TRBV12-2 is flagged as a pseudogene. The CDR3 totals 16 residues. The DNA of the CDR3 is TGTGCAAGTCGCCAAGAGCGAGGGGCGAAAAATCAGCCCCAGCATTTT. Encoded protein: CASRQERGAKNQPQHF.

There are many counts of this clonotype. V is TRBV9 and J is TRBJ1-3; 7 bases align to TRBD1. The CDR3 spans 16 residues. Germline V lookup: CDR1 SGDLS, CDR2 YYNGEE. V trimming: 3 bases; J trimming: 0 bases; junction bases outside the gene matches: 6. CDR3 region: CASSASGTVSGNTIYF. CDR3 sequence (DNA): TGTGCCAGCAGCGCCTCCGGGACAGTCTCTGGAAACACCATATATTTT.

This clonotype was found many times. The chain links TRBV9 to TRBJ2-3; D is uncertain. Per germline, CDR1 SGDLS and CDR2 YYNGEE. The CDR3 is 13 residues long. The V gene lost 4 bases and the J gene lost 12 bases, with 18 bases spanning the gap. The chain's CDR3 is CASSPDTGPTQYF. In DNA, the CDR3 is TGTGCCAGCAGCCCTGATACCGGGCCGACCCAGTATTTT.

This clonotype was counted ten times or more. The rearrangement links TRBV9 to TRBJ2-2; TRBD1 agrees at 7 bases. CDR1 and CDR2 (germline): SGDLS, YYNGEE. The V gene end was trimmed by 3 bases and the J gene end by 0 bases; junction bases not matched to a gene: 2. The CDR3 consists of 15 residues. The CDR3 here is CASSAGTANTGELFF. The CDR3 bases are TGTGCCAGCAGCGCGGGGACAGCGAACACCGGGGAGCTGTTTTTT.

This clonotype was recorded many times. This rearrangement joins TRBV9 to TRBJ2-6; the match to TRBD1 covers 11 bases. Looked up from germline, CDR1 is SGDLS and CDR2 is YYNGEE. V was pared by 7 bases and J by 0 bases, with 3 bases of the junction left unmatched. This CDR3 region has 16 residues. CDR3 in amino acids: CASGQGAISGANVLTF. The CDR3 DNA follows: TGTGCCAGCGGACAGGGGGCGATCTCTGGGGCCAACGTCCTGACTTTC.

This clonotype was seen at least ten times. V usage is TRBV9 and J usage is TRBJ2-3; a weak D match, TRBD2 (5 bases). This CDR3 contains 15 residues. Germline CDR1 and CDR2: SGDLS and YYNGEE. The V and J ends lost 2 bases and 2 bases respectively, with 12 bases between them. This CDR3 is CASSVSSGPTDTQYF. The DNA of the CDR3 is TGTGCCAGCAGCGTCTCCAGCGGACCCACAGATACGCAGTATTTT.

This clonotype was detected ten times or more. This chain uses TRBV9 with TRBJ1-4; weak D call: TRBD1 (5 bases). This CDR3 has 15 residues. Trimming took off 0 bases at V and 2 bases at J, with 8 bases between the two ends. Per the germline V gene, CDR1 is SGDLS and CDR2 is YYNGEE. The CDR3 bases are TGTGCCAGCAGCGTAGACACAGGCACTAATGAAAAACTGTTTTTT. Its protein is CASSVDTGTNEKLFF.

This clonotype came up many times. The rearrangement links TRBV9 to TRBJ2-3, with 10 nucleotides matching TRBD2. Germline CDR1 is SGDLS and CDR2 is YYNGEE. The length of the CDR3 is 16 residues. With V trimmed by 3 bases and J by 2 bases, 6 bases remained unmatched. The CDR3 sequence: CASSALAGDNTDTQYF. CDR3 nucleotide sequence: TGTGCCAGCAGCGCCCTAGCGGGGGACAACACAGATACGCAGTATTTT.

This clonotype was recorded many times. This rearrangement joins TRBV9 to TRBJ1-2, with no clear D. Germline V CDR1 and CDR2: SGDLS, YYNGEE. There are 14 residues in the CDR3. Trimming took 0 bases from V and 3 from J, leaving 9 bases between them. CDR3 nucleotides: TGTGCCAGCAGCGTAGGCCCAGTCGACTATGGCTACACCTTC. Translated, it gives CASSVGPVDYGYTF. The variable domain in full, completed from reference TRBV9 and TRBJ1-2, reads DSGVTQTPKHLITATGQRVTLRCSPRSGDLSVYWYQQSLDQGLQFLIQYYNGEERAKGNILERFSAQQFPDLHSELNLSSLELGDSALYFCASSVGPVDYGYTFGSGTRLTVV.

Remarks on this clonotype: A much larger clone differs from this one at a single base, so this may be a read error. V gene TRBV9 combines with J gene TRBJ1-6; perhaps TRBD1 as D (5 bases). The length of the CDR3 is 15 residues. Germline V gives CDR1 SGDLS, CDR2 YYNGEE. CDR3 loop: CASSVETDRNSPIHF. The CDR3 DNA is TGTGCCAGCAGCGTAGAGACAGATCGAAATTCACCCATCCACTTT.

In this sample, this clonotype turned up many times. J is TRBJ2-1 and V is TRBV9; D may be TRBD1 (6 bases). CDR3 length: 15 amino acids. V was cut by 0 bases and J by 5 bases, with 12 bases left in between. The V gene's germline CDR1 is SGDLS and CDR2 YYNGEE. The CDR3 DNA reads TGTGCCAGCAGCGTAGTGGTGGGGGCCAACAATGAGCAGTTCTTC. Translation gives CASSVVVGANNEQFF.

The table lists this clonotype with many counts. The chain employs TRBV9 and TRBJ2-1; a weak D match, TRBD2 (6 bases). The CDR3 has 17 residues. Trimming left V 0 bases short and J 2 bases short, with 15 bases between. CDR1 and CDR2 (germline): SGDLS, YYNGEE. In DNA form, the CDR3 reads TGTGCCAGCAGCGTAGAGGGTGGGGGGTTGACCTACAATGAGCAGTTCTTC. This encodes CASSVEGGGLTYNEQFF.

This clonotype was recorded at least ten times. CDR3 in DNA: TGTGCCAGCAGCGTAACCGGGACAGTGAACACTGAAGCTTTCTTT. It yields the protein CASSVTGTVNTEAFF. V is TRBV9 and J is TRBJ1-1, with TRBD1 identical over 7 bases. Trimming cost V 1 base and J 0 bases; bases outside gene matches: 3. The CDR3 loop spans 15 amino acids. Germline V CDR1 and CDR2: SGDLS, YYNGEE.

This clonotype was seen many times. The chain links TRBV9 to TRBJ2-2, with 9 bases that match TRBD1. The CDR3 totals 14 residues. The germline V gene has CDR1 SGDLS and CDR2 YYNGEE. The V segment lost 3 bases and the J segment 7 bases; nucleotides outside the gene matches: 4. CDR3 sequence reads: CASSEGQGIGELFF. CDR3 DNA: TGTGCCAGCAGCGAGGGACAGGGAATCGGGGAGCTGTTTTTT.

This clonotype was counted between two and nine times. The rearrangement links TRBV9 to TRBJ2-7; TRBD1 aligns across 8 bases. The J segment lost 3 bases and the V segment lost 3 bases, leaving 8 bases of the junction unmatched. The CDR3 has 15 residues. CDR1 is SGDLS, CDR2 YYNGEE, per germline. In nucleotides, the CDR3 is TGTGCCAGCAGCGGGTCGTCAGGGGGCATCTACGAGCAGTACTTC. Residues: CASSGSSGGIYEQYF.